This is a list of T cell receptor beta chains from one sample in a study of cytomegalovirus exposure and HLA in healthy donors. The method was immunoSEQ multiplex PCR; TCRdb's version includes in-frame clones alone and lacks a portion of them. The data show 150,000 to 200,000 clones, around 80% seen once. Material for sequencing was PBMCs. These receptor sequences come from a male donor in good health and CMV-seronegative. The CDR3 runs from the conserved cysteine through the conserved F or W. Some rows mark clone size as missing; the rest say once, few, many or name a class of expanded clone.

V gene,clone size,J gene,CDR3 protein
TRBV28,.,TRBJ1-2,CDRRGYGYTF
TRBV6-1,.,TRBJ1-6,CASGGRSYNSPLHF
TRBV6-1,once,TRBJ1-2,CANLERTSRGYTF
TRBV5-4,.,TRBJ1-1,CASSFGSGSTEAFF
TRBV28,.,TRBJ1-1,CASRKQGRNTEAFF
TRBV5-8,.,TRBJ1-6,CASRRDRQTNSPLHF
TRBV5-4,.,TRBJ2-2,CASSYDRDTGELFF
TRBV30,.,TRBJ1-1,CAWSRQGLPEAFF
TRBV9,.,TRBJ2-3,CASSARQGAVADTQYF
TRBV9,.,TRBJ2-6,CASSVDLQGSGANVLTF
TRBV5-1,.,TRBJ2-7,CASSLGPPTSAFPYEQYF
TRBV7-8,.,TRBJ2-2,CASSLWGAGELFF
TRBV15,.,TRBJ1-1,CATSAPGLNTEAFF
TRBV5-1,few,TRBJ2-2,CASSLAAYDTGELFF
TRBV7-8,.,TRBJ1-3,CASSWTGYSGNTIYF
TRBV7-9,few,TRBJ2-2,CASSFVTGELFF
TRBV9,.,TRBJ1-1,CASSVRPGNTEAFF
TRBV13,.,TRBJ2-1,CASSFGGNEQFF
TRBV19,.,TRBJ2-6,CASSIRAGGAPGANVLTF
TRBV19,.,TRBJ2-3,CASSIPASGSTTDTQYF
TRBV11-2,.,TRBJ2-7,CASSPSWDRGAYEQYF
TRBV2,.,TRBJ1-5,CASSEQGGGQPQHF
TRBV18,.,TRBJ2-3,CASPPLGGTTDTQYF
TRBV7-9,.,TRBJ1-1,CASSLEQNTEAFF
TRBV11-2,.,TRBJ2-7,CASSSSRGFSYEQYF
TRBV7-8,.,TRBJ1-2,CASSFGGGYGYTF
TRBV13,.,TRBJ2-3,CASSLRSGSSTDTQYF
TRBV5-6,.,TRBJ2-2,CASSLAPPTGELFF
TRBV6-5,.,TRBJ2-7,CASQRLAGLYEQYF
TRBV5-1,.,TRBJ2-5,CASSIGLAGAGETQYF
TRBV7-8,.,.,CASSSDRGQNGEQYF
TRBV9,.,TRBJ2-5,CASSGTAQETQYF
TRBV7-9,.,TRBJ1-1,CASSPRDTEAFF
TRBV7-9,.,TRBJ2-5,CASSLGLAGGQETQYF
TRBV6-6,.,TRBJ1-1,CASSARQEIRTEAFF
TRBV7-2,.,TRBJ2-7,CASSSGTGGREQYF
TRBV29-1,.,TRBJ2-7,CSVEDDGRGASYEQYF
TRBV30,.,TRBJ1-5,CAWSVLRGNQPQHF
TRBV4-2,.,TRBJ1-2,CASSQDTESYYGYTF
TRBV6-5,once,TRBJ2-7,CASRARDSTYEQYF
TRBV6-1,.,TRBJ1-1,CASSEQGRNTEAFF
TRBV15,.,TRBJ2-1,CATSWTSGSRNNEQFF
TRBV19,.,TRBJ2-7,CASSARTVSYEQYF
TRBV19,.,TRBJ1-2,CASYRDSPSFGYTF
TRBV7-2,few,TRBJ1-6,CASTQGAGYNSPLHF
TRBV7-3,.,TRBJ2-6,CASSPNRNSGANVLTF
TRBV7-2,.,TRBJ1-3,CASSFGQPFSGNTIYF
TRBV7-2,.,TRBJ1-5,CASSLGPGGYAQHF